This T cell receptor beta chain was obtained from a study of OX40 agonist ivuxolimab in advanced cancers. Background for the entire study: Ivuxolimab was an agonistic, fully human IgG2 monoclonal antibody directed against OX40 (CD134), a costimulatory receptor. Intravenous ivuxolimab was administered to patients every 2 weeks at six dose levels: 0.01, 0.1, 0.3, 1.5, 3 and 10 mg/kg. Of the roughly 50 dose-escalation patients, hepatocellular carcinoma was present in around 20, melanoma in around 15, renal cell carcinoma in 9 and head and neck cancer in 9. The dose-escalation cohort was over 70% male with a mean age of approximately 60 years, ranging from 23 to 79. Prior anti-PD-1, anti-PD-L1 or anti-CTLA-4 therapy was permitted, and checkpoint inhibitors had been received by 40% to 50% of dose-escalation patients. Partial responses occurred in three dose-escalation patients, of whom one had hepatocellular carcinoma and two had cutaneous melanoma. Peripheral TCRbeta sequencing aimed to test whether ivuxolimab altered TCR sequence diversity and caused clonal T-cell expansion. The paper reports the monotherapy dose-escalation portion (N of about 50 patients) of the phase I ivuxolimab trial. What the authors observed across the whole study: In the 0.1-3.0 mg/kg groups, partial responders had among the lowest normalized peripheral clonal expansion, particularly in CD8+ T cells. The antigen specificity of the peripheral T cells that underwent clonal expansion was not determined. At doses from 0.1 to 3.0 mg/kg, clonal expansion was seen in both CD4+ and CD8+ blood T cells between baseline and week 6. After ivuxolimab, CD8+ T cells had more expanded clones than CD4+ T cells on average. Low levels of normalized T-cell clonal expansion were also seen in some patients who did not respond.

The trial excluded patients who had a history of autoimmune disease or who were on systemic immunosuppression. Peripheral blood for TCR sequencing was collected from all dose cohorts at baseline, on cycle 4 day 1, and on cycle 7 day 1. Samples came from an open-label, multicenter, first-in-human phase I dose-escalation trial of ivuxolimab. Adults with locally advanced or metastatic melanoma, renal cell carcinoma, hepatocellular carcinoma or head and neck squamous cell carcinoma were enrolled in the trial. Before TCR sequencing, CD4+ and CD8+ T cells were separately sorted from peripheral blood. This clone was observed a single time. Its antigen remains unidentified. No base-level quality is on record; no much larger clone is a single base apart. The CDR3 sequence holds 14 residues, the cysteine and phenylalanine included. Of all the DNA, just the CDR3 is kept, 42 bases in frame from base 1. V and J are truncated by 5 bases and 1 base respectively, leaving an intervening sequence of 9 bases. From a lookup of the germline V gene, CDR1 and CDR2 are SGHTA and FQGNSA.

Genomic DNA was isolated from the sorted cells so that the TCRbeta CDR3 region could be sequenced. TCRbeta CDR3 regions were sequenced using the immunoSEQ Assay. As stored in TCRdb, this immuneACCESS dataset retains in-frame rearrangements with V and J assigned. A fraction of the clones does not appear; measured against another copy, unresolved V genes explain less than half of the discrepancy, and the remainder lacks a known reason. This sample comprises 100,000 to 150,000 clones, roughly nine tenths of them detected only once. The ten most abundant clones make up 0.9% to 1.2% of the sample. Sequencing used CD4+ or CD8+ T cells sorted from blood, obtained in a trial of the OX40 agonist ivuxolimab. The clonotype comes from an adult with an advanced solid tumor such as melanoma, head and neck, liver or kidney cancer. This receptor chain uses TRBV7-2 and TRBJ1-5; the D gene assignment is ambiguous. The CDR3 amino acid sequence is: CASSPVGSNQPQHF. DNA sequence: TGTGCCAGCAGCCCGGTCGGGAGCAATCAGCCCCAGCATTTT.